Following are 20 T cell receptor beta chains from one sample sequenced in a study of beta chain features in type 1 diabetes. The entirety of the isolated RNA underwent reverse transcription, so expressed TCRB transcripts were sequenced. Method: immunoSEQ multiplex PCR; TCRdb's copy keeps in-frame clones and lacks some. The sample lists just over 600,000 clones, around 15% seen once, with roughly 0.098% in the top ten. Sequencing was performed on naive CD4+ T cells from blood. Source of these receptors: a young man in good health.

In nucleotides, the CDR3 is TGCAGCGTTGTACTCCGACTTACCTACGAGCAGTACTTC. Its translation is CSVVLRLTYEQYF. V and J are TRBV29-1 and TRBJ2-7, with D hard to call. The germline V gene has CDR1 SQVTM and CDR2 ANQGSEA. The CDR3 is 13 amino acids. V lost 4 bases, J lost 2 bases, and 12 bases lay in between.

The V gene is TRBV7-6, the J gene TRBJ2-3; 7 bases agree with TRBD2. J gave up 4 bases and V 3 bases, and 10 bases lay outside the gene matches. Germline loops: CDR1 SGHVS, CDR2 FNYEAQ. The CDR3 covers 16 residues. The CDR3 is CASSFRGEGPADTQYF. The CDR3 DNA sequence: TGTGCCAGCAGCTTCCGGGGGGAAGGGCCAGCAGATACGCAGTATTTT.

The J gene is TRBJ1-4, the V gene TRBV7-6; a possible D gene is TRBD1 (5 bases). In germline, CDR1 is SGHVS, CDR2 FNYEAQ. The CDR3 consists of 15 residues. V was clipped by 1 base and J by 4 bases, with 10 bases between them. DNA for the CDR3: TGTGCCAGCAGCTTAGGATTAGACAGTAATGAAAAACTGTTTTTT. Translating it yields CASSLGLDSNEKLFF.

This clone was counted a few times. This chain links TRBV5-1 with TRBJ2-6; D uncertain. From germline, CDR1 is SGHRS and CDR2 YFSETQ. The CDR3 spans 14 residues. V shed 4 bases and J shed 0 bases, with 5 bases lying between them. The CDR3: CASSMSSGANVLTF. CDR3 DNA: TGCGCCAGCAGCATGAGCTCTGGGGCCAACGTCCTGACTTTC.

This chain joins TRBV29-1 and TRBJ1-1; no clear D gene. Germline-derived CDR1 and CDR2 are SQVTM and ANQGSEA. This CDR3 region has 11 residues. V shed 4 bases and J shed 1 base, with 4 bases lying between them. The CDR3 loop is CSVVRNTEAFF. The DNA of the CDR3 is TGCAGCGTTGTGCGGAACACTGAAGCTTTCTTT.

The V call is TRBV6-5, the J call TRBJ2-1; TRBD2 matches at 8 bases. The germline V gene has CDR1 MNHEY and CDR2 SVGAGI. The CDR3 spans 15 residues. With V trimmed by 2 bases and J by 12 bases, 12 bases remained unmatched. The CDR3 spells CASSYPGTSGRGQFF. The CDR3 DNA follows: TGTGCCAGCAGTTACCCCGGGACTAGTGGACGGGGGCAGTTCTTC.

This chain uses TRBV11-2 with TRBJ1-2; 8 bases fit TRBD1. CDR1 and CDR2 from the germline V gene are SGHAT and FQNNGV. This CDR3 spans 18 amino acids. The ends lost 5 bases at V and 4 bases at J; junction bases unmatched: 18. The CDR3 sequence: CASSPTLLRQGRVYGYTF. CDR3 nucleotide sequence: TGTGCCAGCAGCCCAACCCTACTCCGACAGGGGAGGGTCTATGGCTACACCTTC.

This clone was observed a few times. The chain has TRBV18 and TRBJ2-5, with D unresolved. The V end lost 2 bases, the J end lost 2 bases, and 9 bases lay between the germline ends. The CDR3 is made up of 14 amino acids. Germline values: CDR1 KGHSH, CDR2 LQKENI. The CDR3 nucleotides read TGTGCCAGCTCACCAAATTCGTGGCAAGAGACCCAGTACTTC. This encodes CASSPNSWQETQYF.

In DNA, the CDR3 is TGTGCCAGCAGCAGGGGACAGGGTGTCTATGGCTACACCTTC. The encoded protein is CASSRGQGVYGYTF. The chain recombines TRBV6-5 with TRBJ1-2, with 9 bases lining up with TRBD1. In germline, CDR1 is MNHEY, CDR2 SVGAGI. CDR3 size: 14 residues. V lost 6 bases, J lost 4 bases, and 6 bases stayed unmatched.

The chain is built from TRBV29-1 and TRBJ1-1; D is possibly TRBD1 (6 bases). Trimming took off 4 bases at V and 3 bases at J, with 18 bases between the two ends. This CDR3 spans 15 amino acids. CDR1 is SQVTM and CDR2 is ANQGSEA in the germline V gene. The CDR3 nucleotides are TGCAGCGTTGCAAGCAGCAGGGGCGAGTACACTGAAGCTTTCTTT. Translation: CSVASSRGEYTEAFF.

The chain employs TRBV7-9 and TRBJ2-1; tentative D call: TRBD2 (5 bases). With 5 bases removed from V and 6 bases from J, the gap between germline ends came to 17 bases. This CDR3 comprises 15 residues. Germline CDR1 and CDR2: SEHNR and FQNEAQ (reference sequence). The DNA of the CDR3 is TGTGCCAGCAGCCCCGCCCTTACTAGGATCAATGAGCAGTTCTTC. It codes for CASSPALTRINEQFF.

There are a few counts of this clone. The chain has TRBV28 and TRBJ2-1; D remains ambiguous. CDR1 and CDR2 from the germline V gene are MDHEN and SYDVKM. V was pared by 5 bases and J by 0 bases, with 2 bases between. The CDR3 spans 12 residues. In DNA, the CDR3 is TGTGCCAGCAGTCCCTCCTACAATGAGCAGTTCTTC. Translation gives CASSPSYNEQFF.

This clone has more than one count but fewer than ten. The chain recombines TRBV5-1 with TRBJ1-1; 9 bases map to TRBD1. Per the germline V gene, CDR1 is SGHRS and CDR2 is YFSETQ. The CDR3 contains 14 residues. The J segment lost 0 bases and the V segment lost 4 bases, leaving 1 base of the junction unmatched. The CDR3 nucleotides are TGCGCCAGCAGCGGGACAGGGATGAACACTGAAGCTTTCTTT. This codes for CASSGTGMNTEAFF.

The chain is built from TRBV14 and TRBJ2-7; D is undetermined. This CDR3 contains 10 residues. CDR1 is SGHDN, CDR2 FVKESK, per germline. V lost 5 bases to trimming and J lost 6 bases, with 5 bases between them. CDR3 protein: CASSYCEQYF. The CDR3, as DNA: TGTGCCAGCAGCTACTGCGAGCAGTACTTC.

The chain uses TRBV7-9 and TRBJ1-1; no clear D. CDR3 length equals 11 residues. Per germline, CDR1 SEHNR and CDR2 FQNEAQ (reference sequence). The V end lost 7 bases, the J end lost 0 bases, and 3 bases lay between the germline ends. In DNA form, the CDR3 reads TGTGCCAGCAAGATGAACACTGAAGCTTTCTTT. Translated: CASKMNTEAFF.

In this sample, this clone turned up a few times. The gene calls are TRBV7-2 and TRBJ2-3; the match to TRBD2 covers 11 bases. The CDR3 spans 16 residues. CDR1 and CDR2 from the germline V gene are SGHTA and FQGNSA. Trimming removed 3 bases from V and 2 bases from J; junction bases left unmatched: 4. CDR3 loop: CASSFPGLAATDTQYF. The CDR3 region has the DNA TGTGCCAGCAGCTTCCCGGGACTAGCGGCCACAGATACGCAGTATTTT. Variable domain in full (rest from reference TRBV7-2 and TRBJ2-3): GAGVSQSPSNKVTEKGKDVELRCDPISGHTALYWYRQSLGQGLEFLIYFQGNSAPDKSGLPSDRFSAERTGGSVSTLTIQRTQQEDSAVYLCASSFPGLAATDTQYFGPGTRLTVL.

The chain has TRBV29-1 and TRBJ1-2; D is undetermined. The CDR3 length is 14 residues. Trimming took off 2 bases at V and 0 bases at J, with 10 bases between the two ends. Germline loops: CDR1 SQVTM, CDR2 ANQGSEA. CDR3 DNA sequence: TGCAGCGTTGAAAGGCGACTTTCTAACTATGGCTACACCTTC. Amino acid sequence: CSVERRLSNYGYTF.

The chain recombines TRBV5-1 with TRBJ2-3; 7 nucleotides align to TRBD2. The trim removed 4 bases at V and 6 bases at J, leaving 2 bases unmatched. The length of the CDR3 is 12 residues. Germline values: CDR1 SGHRS, CDR2 YFSETQ. The CDR3: CASSRSGDTQYF. As DNA, the CDR3 is TGCGCCAGCAGCCGTAGCGGGGATACGCAGTATTTT.

This chain joins TRBV10-3 and TRBJ1-1; D is unclear. The CDR3 has 14 residues. The V end lost 6 bases, the J end lost 0 bases, and 11 bases lay between the germline ends. Germline V gene data show CDR1 as ENHRY and CDR2 as SYGVKD. The CDR3 is CAISPQTMNTEAFF. CDR3 nucleotides: TGTGCCATCAGCCCACAGACCATGAACACTGAAGCTTTCTTT.

This clone occurred a few times. The gene calls are TRBV6-7 and TRBJ2-7; TRBD1 agrees at 7 bases. TRBV6-7 is placed among ORFs of uncertain function. After removal of 7 bases from V and 7 bases from J, the junction contained 16 bases not matched to a gene. The CDR3 is 15 residues long. This CDR3 reads CASIPKGQPDSEQYF. In DNA form, the CDR3 reads TGTGCCAGCATCCCGAAGGGACAGCCAGATTCGGAGCAGTACTTC.